Below are 20 T cell receptor beta chains sequenced from a single sample in a study of T cells after yellow fever vaccination. TCRdb reanalysed the 5' RACE reads using MiXCR and keeps one entry per CDR3 protein. Of about 130,000 distinct CDR3 sequences listed, approximately 8.4% were seen once; the top ten hold 30% to 40%. Sequenced material: CD8+ T cells sorted from PBMCs, taken on the day of the yellow fever booster vaccination. These receptors were obtained from a man between 18 and 29 years old who received the YFV17D yellow fever vaccine.

The rearrangement uses TRBV11-1 and TRBJ2-7; D tentatively fits TRBD1 or TRBD2 (6 bases each). V was shortened by 0 bases and J by 5 bases, with 11 bases between the two germline ends. Germline loops: CDR1 SGHAT, CDR2 FQDESV (reference sequence). The CDR3 spans 14 residues. The CDR3 DNA follows: TGTGCCAGCAGCTTAGCACGGGGGCCCGACGAGCAGTACGTC. Translation: CASSLARGPDEQYV.

This clonotype showed up just a few times. The genes are TRBV20-1 and TRBJ2-3, with a weak D call TRBD2 (5 bases). This CDR3 is built from 14 residues. Germline V gives CDR1 DFQATT, CDR2 SNEGSKA (reference sequence). V was shortened by 8 bases and J by 1 base, with 16 bases between the two germline ends. Here the CDR3 reads CSTTLWTRTDTQYF. The CDR3, as DNA: TGCAGTACTACTCTCTGGACTCGCACAGATACGCAGTATTTT.

This clonotype showed up just a few times. The CDR3 bases are TGTGCCAGCCGGGTTGCCTACAATGAGCAGTTCTTC. It is translated as CASRVAYNEQFF. The chain uses TRBV6-2 or TRBV6-3 and TRBJ2-1; D is ambiguous. Germline V gene data show CDR1 as MNHEY and CDR2 as SVGEGT. Trimming pared 8 bases from V and 2 bases from J, leaving 7 bases between. The CDR3 sequence is 12 residues long.

This clonotype occurred a few times. The chain couples TRBV12-3 or TRBV12-4 to TRBJ2-3; D not certain. V was trimmed by 7 bases and J by 4 bases, leaving 24 bases between them. CDR3 length equals 17 residues. The CDR3 here is CASTSGYYGYSADTQYF. The CDR3 region has the DNA TGTGCCAGCACCTCCGGATATTACGGGTACAGTGCAGATACGCAGTATTTT.

This clonotype was observed a few times. The rearrangement links TRBV21-1 to TRBJ2-7. TRBV21-1 counts as a pseudogene. CDR3 length: 10 amino acids. The CDR3 DNA reads TGTGCCAGCAGCAGCTACGAGCAGTACGTC. Protein: CASSSYEQYV.

The table lists this clonotype with many counts. The rearrangement uses TRBV4-2 and TRBJ2-5, with unresolved D. CDR1 and CDR2 from the germline V gene are LGHNA and YNFKEQ. The germline V and J ends were trimmed by 2 bases and 4 bases, with 11 bases remaining between them. The CDR3 runs to 14 residues. For the CDR3, the DNA is TGTGCCAGCAGCCAAACTGACGACGGAGAGACCCAGTACTTC. Encoded protein: CASSQTDDGETQYF.

The V and J genes are TRBV3-1 and TRBJ2-2; 9 positions agree with TRBD1. The CDR3 sequence is 17 residues long. V shed 0 bases and J 6 bases; nucleotides not matched to a gene: 8. CDR1 is LGHDT, CDR2 YNNKEL, per germline (reference sequence). CDR3 nucleotides: TGTGCCAGCAGCCAAGATCACGTCAGACAGGGGGCCGGGGAGCTGTTTTTT. The encoded protein is CASSQDHVRQGAGELFF.

V gene TRBV6-5 combines with J gene TRBJ2-7, with TRBD1 identical over 7 bases. The germline gives CDR1 MNHEY, CDR2 SVGAGI. Unmatched junction bases numbered 7, after V lost 2 bases and J lost 6 bases. The CDR3 runs to 14 residues. The CDR3 loop reads CASSYLVGGSEQYV. CDR3 nucleotides: TGTGCCAGCAGTTACCTGGTAGGGGGCAGCGAGCAGTACGTC.

The rearrangement joins TRBV29-1 to TRBJ2-7; D not resolved. This CDR3 region has 13 residues. V dropped 2 bases and J dropped 2 bases, with 10 bases sitting between them. Germline CDR1 and CDR2: SQVTM and ANQGSEA. Written as DNA, the CDR3 is TGCAGCGTTGAATGGCAGGATCCCTACGAGCAGTACTTC. It specifies CSVEWQDPYEQYF.

This clonotype was seen only a few times. This chain links TRBV6-2 or TRBV6-3 with TRBJ2-1; the D gene is possibly TRBD1 (6 bases). V was shortened by 2 bases and J by 4 bases, with 9 bases between the two germline ends. There are 14 residues in the CDR3. Germline-derived CDR1 and CDR2 are MNHEY and SVGEGT. DNA for the CDR3: TGTGCCAGCAGTTACAGGACAGATTACAATGAGCAGTTCTTC. Its translation is CASSYRTDYNEQFF.

This clonotype was counted a few times. The chain carries TRBV9 and TRBJ2-1, with D perhaps TRBD1 or TRBD2 (5 bases each). This CDR3 has 13 amino acids. CDR1 is SGDLS and CDR2 is YYNGEE in the germline V gene. Trimming removed 4 bases at V and 9 bases at J, with 14 bases between. Written as DNA, the CDR3 is TGTGCCAGCAGCCCATGGGACCCAAGTGAGCAGTTCTTC. Translation: CASSPWDPSEQFF.

The chain joins TRBV4-1 to TRBJ2-3, with D unclear. Trimming shortened V by 1 base and J by 2 bases, and 10 bases separated the two germline ends. This CDR3 region has 15 residues. CDR1 is MGHRA and CDR2 is YSYEKL in the germline V gene. The CDR3 region is CASSQAATLTDTQYF. As DNA, the CDR3 is TGCGCCAGCAGCCAAGCCGCAACCCTCACAGATACGCAGTATTTT.

This clonotype was detected only a few times. V usage is TRBV9 and J usage is TRBJ1-2; weak D call: TRBD1 (5 bases). The V gene's germline CDR1 is SGDLS and CDR2 YYNGEE. The ends were cut back, 0 bases at V and 8 bases at J, with 11 bases in the middle. CDR3 length equals 13 residues. Written as DNA, the CDR3 is TGTGCCAGCAGCGTAGGATTGGGGGACGGCTACACCTTC. This gives the protein CASSVGLGDGYTF.

V is TRBV29-1 and J is TRBJ2-2; the match to TRBD1 covers 9 bases. The V gene's germline CDR1 is SQVTM and CDR2 ANQGSEA. The CDR3 contains 14 residues. V dropped 7 bases and J dropped 6; count of bases not matched to a gene: 9. CDR3 loop: CSAELGTGSGELFF. The CDR3 DNA reads as TGCAGCGCCGAGCTCGGGACAGGGTCCGGGGAGCTGTTTTTT.

The chain recombines TRBV6-1 with TRBJ2-1; D call uncertain. The germline V gene has CDR1 MNHNS and CDR2 SASEGT. V was cut by 2 bases and J by 4 bases, with 9 bases left in between. CDR3 length: 14 amino acids. CDR3 sequence reads: CASSERHPYNEQFF. DNA for the CDR3: TGTGCCAGCAGTGAAAGGCACCCTTACAATGAGCAGTTCTTC.

J is TRBJ2-3 and V is TRBV20-1, with 8 bases lining up with TRBD2. Germline V gene lookup returns CDR1 DFQATT and CDR2 SNEGSKA (reference sequence). Trimming took 4 bases from V and 0 from J; bases not matched to a gene: 3. The CDR3 length is 14 residues. CDR3 region: CSANSGASTDTQYF. CDR3 sequence (DNA): TGCAGTGCTAATAGCGGGGCTAGCACAGATACGCAGTATTTT.

The chain couples TRBV5-4 to TRBJ2-7, with 10 bases lining up with TRBD1. In germline, CDR1 is SGHNT, CDR2 YYREEE (reference sequence). With V trimmed by 4 bases and J by 3 bases, 4 bases remained unmatched. This CDR3 comprises 14 residues. CDR3 nucleotide sequence: TGTGCCAGCAGCGCAGGACAGGGGGACTACGAGCAGTACTTC. Translation gives CASSAGQGDYEQYF.

This clonotype occurred a few times. This chain links TRBV6-5 with TRBJ1-2, with D possibly being TRBD1 (5 bases). The CDR3 spans 16 residues. The germline CDR1 and CDR2 sequences are MNHEY and SVGAGI. Trimming took 2 bases from V and 3 from J, leaving 16 bases between them. This CDR3 reads CASSYGQGTKDYGYTF. CDR3 sequence (DNA): TGTGCCAGCAGTTACGGCCAGGGTACTAAAGACTATGGCTACACCTTC.

The genes are TRBV12-3 or TRBV12-4 and TRBJ1-2, with 8 nucleotides matching TRBD1. V was clipped by 1 base and J by 2 bases; unmatched bases: 12. The CDR3 has 18 amino acids. CDR3 in DNA: TGTGCCAGCAGTTTAGACCAAATTCCAGGGGGCCCGAACTATGGCTACACCTTC. Its protein is CASSLDQIPGGPNYGYTF.

There are a few counts of this clonotype. V usage is TRBV7-3 and J usage is TRBJ2-3; 7 bases line up with TRBD2. Germline loops: CDR1 SGHTA, CDR2 FQGTGA. V dropped 5 bases and J dropped 3; count of bases not matched to a gene: 8. The CDR3 is 15 residues long. In DNA form, the CDR3 reads TGTGCCAGCAGCCCTTTCCTGGGGGGGACAGATACGCAGTATTTT. Amino acids: CASSPFLGGTDTQYF.